This T cell receptor beta chain was captured in a study of T cell responses to AZD1222 COVID-19 vaccine. General observations from the study: Spike-specific TCR breadth and depth rose after two AZD1222 doses. Reports indicate that nearly half of spike-specific TCRs are directed at unmutated variant regions. Repertoires were collected only later (after the peak T cell response had occurred). Of the AZD1222 recipients, only 5 or 6 were seropositive at baseline.

Clones were read by immunoSEQ multiplex PCR, and TCRdb kept only the in-frame ones, dropping some. The sample records tens of thousands of clones, approximately 80% being singletons. Points on this clone: Antigen specificity is unknown.

Trimming left V 5 bases short and J 1 base short, with 11 bases between. Germline-derived CDR1 and CDR2 are LGHDT and YNNKEL (reference sequence). The CDR3 loop spans 14 amino acids. The clonotype comes from an adult in good health. This sequence joins TRBV3-1 (or the pseudogene TRBV3-2) and TRBJ2-5; tentatively, D is TRBD1 (5 bases). This sample comprised peripheral blood, obtained on day 0 of AZD1222 vaccination. CDR3 nucleotide sequence: TGTGCCAGCAGCACATGGGGCCCCCAAGAGACCCAGTACTTC. Translated, it gives CASSTWGPQETQYF.